This T cell receptor beta chain was obtained from a study of shared clonotypes between healthy human individuals. Germline CDR1 MNHNS, CDR2 SASEGT. The V and J ends lost 3 bases and 1 base, in that order; junction bases with no gene match: 8. The CDR3 has 16 amino acids. Sequencing was performed with immunoSEQ multiplex PCR; in TCRdb, only in-frame clones are kept and a portion is missing. The profile shows nearly 600,000 clones, about 95% of them singletons. CD8 cells classed as naive were CD45RO-negative and positively selected for CCR7, excluding terminally differentiated effector memory CD45RA+ cells.

The gene calls are TRBV6-1 and TRBJ2-7; 8 bases are a match to TRBD2. Sequenced: naive CD8+ T cells sorted from blood. This clonotype was obtained from a woman aged 30 to 39 in good health. CDR3 protein: CASSDGGVAGSYEQYF. In nucleotides, the CDR3 is TGTGCCAGCAGTGACGGGGGGGTAGCGGGGTCCTACGAGCAGTACTTC.